The clone carrying this TCR beta chain has just one count. This entry comes from a study of blood T cell repertoires in COVID-19. Sequenced by immunoSEQ multiplex PCR; TCRdb stores in-frame clones only, minus some. The top ten clones hold about 2% of a sample with under 200,000 clones, roughly 93% of them seen once. V dropped 0 bases and J dropped 7; count of bases not matched to a gene: 8. The germline V gene encodes CDR1 LNHDA and CDR2 SQIVND (reference sequence). The CDR3 has 16 residues. Specimen: peripheral blood. The chain joins TRBV19 to TRBJ2-1, with TRBD2 identical over 8 bases. This clonotype was sampled from a young man with acute or convalescent COVID-19. In nucleotides, the CDR3 is TGTGCCAGTAGTATAGAAGACGGGAGGGCGGCTAATGAGCAGTTCTTC. It codes for CASSIEDGRAANEQFF.